The 26 T cell receptor beta chains listed next were all sequenced from one sample in a study of shared clonotypes between healthy human individuals. Assay: immunoSEQ multiplex PCR; the TCRdb copy retains only in-frame clones and omits some. In the table there are about 2 million clones, 85% to 95% of which are singletons. The naive CD8 population came from CD45RO-negative cells selected for CCR7, without terminally differentiated effector memory CD45RA+ cells. The source material was naive CD8+ T cells sorted from blood. The receptors were gathered from a man younger than 35 in good health.

This chain connects TRBV25-1 to TRBJ2-2, with 7 nucleotides matching TRBD2. After removal of 0 bases from V and 5 bases from J, the junction contained 9 bases not matched to a gene. Looked up from germline, CDR1 is MGHDK and CDR2 is SYGVNS. The CDR3 contains 17 residues. DNA of the CDR3: TGTGCCAGCAGTGAATATATCGGCGGGAGTGGTACCGGGGAGCTGTTTTTT. Translated: CASSEYIGGSGTGELFF.

The J gene is TRBJ1-4, the V gene TRBV19; D remains ambiguous. The V gene's germline CDR1 is LNHDA and CDR2 SQIVND (reference sequence). The CDR3 length is 14 residues. Trimming pared 7 bases from V and 6 bases from J, leaving 15 bases between. CDR3 sequence (DNA): TGTGCCAGTAATGCGGCAGGTTGGGATGAAAAACTGTTTTTT. This sequence encodes CASNAAGWDEKLFF.

The chain couples TRBV28 to TRBJ1-3; D is undetermined. V lost 6 bases to trimming and J lost 4 bases, with 7 bases between them. Germline V gives CDR1 MDHEN, CDR2 SYDVKM. The CDR3 is 12 amino acids. The chain's CDR3 is CASSLIGNTIYF. Written as DNA, the CDR3 is TGTGCCAGCAGCCTGATCGGAAACACCATATATTTT.

In DNA form, the CDR3 reads TGTGCCAGCAGCTTCGGGACAGGGGGTTCCTACGAGCAGTACTTC. Protein product: CASSFGTGGSYEQYF. The rearrangement joins TRBV7-2 to TRBJ2-7; TRBD1 aligns across 11 bases. Trimming removed 3 bases from V and 1 base from J; junction bases left unmatched: 2. Germline CDR1 and CDR2: SGHTA and FQGNSA. CDR3 length: 15 residues.

The rearrangement links TRBV27 to TRBJ2-7; 12 nucleotides agree with TRBD2. The CDR3 runs 17 residues. V trimming: 1 base; J trimming: 6 bases; junction bases outside the gene matches: 10. Germline assignment: CDR1 MNHEY and CDR2 SMNVEV (reference sequence). CDR3 nucleotide sequence: TGTGCCAGCAGTTTATTCCCTAGCGGGGGGGCCGGAAGCGAGCAGTACTTC. This encodes CASSLFPSGGAGSEQYF.

The rearrangement links TRBV7-9 to TRBJ2-2; no definite D call. The V gene's germline CDR1 is SEHNR and CDR2 FQNEAQ (reference sequence). This CDR3 spans 13 amino acids. V lost 1 base and J lost 6, with 6 bases in between. The DNA for the CDR3 is TGTGCCAGCAGCTTAGAAGGATCCGGGGAGCTGTTTTTT. Residues: CASSLEGSGELFF. Filled out from reference TRBV7-9 and TRBJ2-2, the complete variable domain reads DTGVSQNPRHKITKRGQNVTFRCDPISEHNRLYWYRQTLGQGPEFLTYFQNEAQLEKSRLLSDRFSAERPKGSFSTLEIQRTEQGDSAMYLCASSLEGSGELFFGEGSRLTVL.

As to this clone: Other DNA variants within this sample encode the same CDR3. The chain combines TRBV28 with TRBJ2-7; TRBD1 is a possible D gene (6 bases). V shed 2 bases and J shed 0 bases, with 8 bases lying between them. Germline lookup yields CDR1 MDHEN and CDR2 SYDVKM. The CDR3 is made up of 14 amino acids. In nucleotides, the CDR3 is TGTGCCAGCAGTTTAAGGGACACCTCCTACGAGCAGTACTTC. Translated, it gives CASSLRDTSYEQYF. Based on the CDR3 plus reference TRBV28 and TRBJ2-7, the full variable domain is DVKVTQSSRYLVKRTGEKVFLECVQDMDHENMFWYRQDPGLGLRLIYFSYDVKMKEKGDIPEGYSVSREKKERFSLILESASTNQTSMYLCASSLRDTSYEQYFGPGTRLTVT.

This rearrangement joins TRBV4-1 to TRBJ1-1; D call uncertain. Germline V lookup: CDR1 MGHRA, CDR2 YSYEKL. Trimming cost V 0 bases and J 4 bases, with 6 bases left between them. The CDR3 spans 13 residues. CDR3 nucleotides: TGCGCCAGCAGCCAAGAGGTGGGCACTGAAGCTTTCTTT. Amino acids: CASSQEVGTEAFF.

The CDR3 loop is CASSLDLYGEYEQYF. In DNA form, the CDR3 reads TGTGCCAGCAGCTTGGATTTGTATGGGGAATACGAGCAGTACTTC. The gene calls are TRBV5-5 and TRBJ2-7; D ambiguous. The V end lost 0 bases, the J end lost 4 bases, and 14 bases lay between the germline ends. CDR3 length equals 15 residues. Per the germline V gene, CDR1 is SGHKS and CDR2 is YYEKEE (reference sequence).

This clone was picked up one time. The genes are TRBV5-1 and TRBJ1-1; D uncertain. Between the trimmed V and J ends, which lost 0 bases and 7 bases, there was a span of 13 bases. Germline assignment: CDR1 SGHRS and CDR2 YFSETQ. CDR3 length: 14 residues. CDR3 protein: CASSLGSEGDEAFF. The CDR3 bases are TGCGCCAGCAGCTTGGGATCGGAGGGAGATGAAGCTTTCTTT.

The chain uses TRBV27 and TRBJ1-2; D uncertain. Germline V CDR1 and CDR2: MNHEY, SMNVEV (reference sequence). The CDR3 runs to 13 residues. The germline V and J ends were trimmed by 4 bases and 7 bases, with 13 bases remaining between them. The CDR3 DNA reads TGTGCCAGCAGTTCCAGCGTTATCGGTGGCTACACCTTC. As protein: CASSSSVIGGYTF.

In its sample, this clone was seen once. The sample carries other DNA sequences with the same CDR3. The CDR3 sequence: CASSFLSTDTQYF. CDR3 sequence (DNA): TGTGCCAGCAGTTTCCTGAGCACAGATACGCAGTATTTT. The rearrangement joins TRBV27 to TRBJ2-3; D gene ambiguous. Per germline, CDR1 MNHEY and CDR2 SMNVEV (reference sequence). Trimming removed 3 bases at V and 0 bases at J, with 4 bases between. The CDR3 loop spans 13 amino acids.

The genes are TRBV27 and TRBJ1-6; D not certain. This CDR3 has 14 amino acids. V dropped 5 bases and J dropped 5 bases, with 10 bases sitting between them. CDR1 and CDR2 from the germline V gene are MNHEY and SMNVEV (reference sequence). The CDR3 here is CASSVGTNNSPLHF. The CDR3 nucleotides are TGTGCCAGCAGTGTGGGAACCAATAATTCACCCCTCCACTTT.

The chain combines TRBV23-1 with TRBJ2-7, with D perhaps TRBD2 (6 bases). TRBV23-1 is labeled an ORF, and its function is uncertain. Trimming cost V 2 bases and J 2 bases, with 22 bases left between them. This CDR3 spans 18 amino acids. The CDR3, as DNA: TGCGCCAGCAGTCAAAAATCGGACCCGGGAGCCTGCGCCTACGAGCAGTACTTC. This encodes CASSQKSDPGACAYEQYF.

The chain employs TRBV7-9 and TRBJ2-7; the D gene is possibly TRBD1 (6 bases). The CDR3 totals 15 residues. Germline CDR1 reads SEHNR; CDR2 reads FQNEAQ (reference sequence). Trimming shortened V by 5 bases and J by 6 bases, and 20 bases separated the two germline ends. CDR3 coding DNA: TGTGCCAGCAGCGACGACAGGTGGGGACCGGGCGAGCAGTACTTC. Protein sequence: CASSDDRWGPGEQYF.

This chain joins TRBV28 and TRBJ1-3, with D possibly being TRBD1 (5 bases). Trimming pared 3 bases from V and 2 bases from J, leaving 17 bases between. The CDR3 contains 17 residues. From germline, CDR1 is MDHEN and CDR2 SYDVKM. The CDR3 spells CASSLDSEGMAGNTIYF. The CDR3 DNA is TGTGCCAGCAGTTTGGACTCGGAGGGGATGGCTGGAAACACCATATATTTT.

The V and J genes are TRBV27 and TRBJ1-1; tentatively, D is TRBD1 (6 bases). This CDR3 spans 15 amino acids. Trimming cost V 0 bases and J 2 bases, with 10 bases left between them. Germline V gene lookup returns CDR1 MNHEY and CDR2 SMNVEV (reference sequence). CDR3 loop: CASSLSRGGNTEAFF. CDR3 nucleotide sequence: TGTGCCAGCAGTTTATCGAGGGGGGGAAACACTGAAGCTTTCTTT.

V and J are TRBV5-4 and TRBJ2-2; TRBD2 agrees at 8 bases. CDR1 and CDR2 from the germline V gene are SGHNT and YYREEE (reference sequence). The CDR3 runs to 14 residues. The trim removed 1 base at V and 6 bases at J, leaving 2 bases unmatched. CDR3 DNA: TGTGCCAGCAGCTTGCGGGAGGGCCCCGGGGAGCTGTTTTTT. Protein product: CASSLREGPGELFF.

The chain carries TRBV27 and TRBJ2-7; 9 bases line up with TRBD1. The CDR3 has 16 residues. The germline V gene has CDR1 MNHEY and CDR2 SMNVEV (reference sequence). J gave up 0 bases and V 4 bases, and 7 bases lay outside the gene matches. The CDR3 nucleotides are TGTGCCAGCAGTTCACTACCGACAGGGGGCTCCTACGAGCAGTACTTC. This sequence encodes CASSSLPTGGSYEQYF.

The V call is TRBV27, the J call TRBJ1-6; no clear D gene. V lost 0 bases to trimming and J lost 3 bases, with 6 bases between them. Germline V gene sequence: CDR1 MNHEY, CDR2 SMNVEV (reference sequence). The CDR3 consists of 15 residues. The CDR3 DNA reads as TGTGCCAGCAGTTTATCTAAGGGCTATAATTCACCCCTCCACTTT. It specifies CASSLSKGYNSPLHF.

The chain links TRBV4-1 to TRBJ2-2; D perhaps matches TRBD2 (6 bases). The CDR3 sequence is 14 residues long. CDR1 MGHRA and CDR2 YSYEKL come from the germline V gene. V was trimmed by 11 bases and J by 0 bases, leaving 13 bases between them. The CDR3 DNA is TGCGCCGGCGGTTGGGGGGCGAACACCGGGGAGCTGTTTTTT. Translation gives CAGGWGANTGELFF.

The chain has TRBV5-5 and TRBJ1-3; D unclear. CDR1 is SGHKS and CDR2 is YYEKEE in the germline V gene (reference sequence). V shed 0 bases and J shed 0 bases, with 16 bases lying between them. The CDR3 consists of 18 residues. The CDR3 loop reads CASSLGAWAASSGNTIYF. The CDR3 coding sequence is TGTGCCAGCAGCTTGGGGGCGTGGGCGGCCTCCTCTGGAAACACCATATATTTT.

Details on this clone: Other DNA sequences in the same sample also yield this CDR3. The chain joins TRBV19 to TRBJ2-7; D not resolved. The length of the CDR3 is 14 residues. Germline values: CDR1 LNHDA, CDR2 SQIVND (reference sequence). Deletions cut 3 bases from V and 1 base from J, with 10 bases between. CDR3 in amino acids: CASSIETSSYEQYF. For the CDR3, the DNA is TGTGCCAGTAGTATTGAGACATCTTCCTACGAGCAGTACTTC.

The chain joins TRBV4-1 to TRBJ2-5, with 11 bases identical to TRBD2. This CDR3 contains 15 residues. V lost 1 base to trimming and J lost 5 bases; unmatched junction nucleotides: 3. Germline V lookup: CDR1 MGHRA, CDR2 YSYEKL. DNA for the CDR3: TGCGCCAGCAGCCAAGGGAGGACTAGCGGGGAGACCCAGTACTTC. Its protein is CASSQGRTSGETQYF.

The genes are TRBV5-1 and TRBJ1-6; 10 bases are a match to TRBD1. The germline gives CDR1 SGHRS, CDR2 YFSETQ. V lost 4 bases, J lost 9 bases, and 7 bases stayed unmatched. The CDR3 has 15 residues. This chain's CDR3 is CASSPDRQGASPLHF. The CDR3 DNA is TGCGCCAGCAGCCCCGACCGACAGGGGGCTTCACCCCTCCACTTT.

The V gene is TRBV18, the J gene TRBJ2-5; D is undetermined. V lost 0 bases to trimming and J lost 5 bases, with 13 bases between them. Germline V gene sequence: CDR1 KGHSH, CDR2 LQKENI. The CDR3 is 15 residues long. The CDR3 loop is CASSPPGESGETQYF. In DNA, the CDR3 is TGTGCCAGCTCACCACCTGGAGAGTCCGGGGAGACCCAGTACTTC.